The sequence of this T cell receptor (beta chain) was determined in a study of cytomegalovirus exposure and HLA in healthy donors. As for the study in general: Earlier, 95 million to 140 million unique TCR beta sequences were recovered from 200 million or so T cells by an analysis.

As for this clone: What it binds is not known.

Study-wide points: The listing of 150 to 200 TCR beta chains classed them as cytomegalovirus-associated.

The PCR had 60 Vbeta and 13 Jbeta primers. Using immunoSEQ multiplex PCR, the repertoire was profiled, and TCRdb retains in-frame clones only, with some absent. Here the sample table reports roughly 120,000 clones. Germline lookup yields CDR1 SNHLY and CDR2 FYNNEI. There are 13 residues in the CDR3. The V and J ends lost 7 bases and 9 bases respectively, with 16 bases between them. The source of this sequence is a middle-aged man in good health and CMV-seropositive. The chain links TRBV2 to TRBJ2-1, with TRBD2 as a possible D gene (6 bases). The sequenced material came from PBMCs. Written as DNA, the CDR3 is TGTGCCAGCAATGGAGGGCCTATTGCTGAGCAGTTCTTC. Its translation: CASNGGPIAEQFF. Combining the CDR3 with reference TRBV2 and TRBJ2-1 gives the whole variable domain EPEVTQTPSHQVTQMGQEVILRCVPISNHLYFYWYRQILGQKVEFLVSFYNNEISEKSEIFDDQFSVERPDGSNFTLKIRSTKLEDSAMYFCASNGGPIAEQFFGPGTRLTVL.